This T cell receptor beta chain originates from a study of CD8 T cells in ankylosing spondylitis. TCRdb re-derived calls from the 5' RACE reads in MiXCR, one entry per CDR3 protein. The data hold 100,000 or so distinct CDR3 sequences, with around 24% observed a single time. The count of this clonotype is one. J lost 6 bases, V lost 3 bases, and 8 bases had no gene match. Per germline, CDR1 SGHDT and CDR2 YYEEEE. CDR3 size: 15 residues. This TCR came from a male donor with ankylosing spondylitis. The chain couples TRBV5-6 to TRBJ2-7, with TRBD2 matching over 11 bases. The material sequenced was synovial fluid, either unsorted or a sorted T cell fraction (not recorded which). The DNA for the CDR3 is TGTGCCAGCAGCTACATTAGCGGGAGGGCCGGCGAGCAGTACTTC. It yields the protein CASSYISGRAGEQYF. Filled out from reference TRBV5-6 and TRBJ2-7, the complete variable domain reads DAGVTQSPTHLIKTRGQQVTLRCSPKSGHDTVSWYQQALGQGPQFIFQYYEEEERQRGNFPDRFSGHQFPNYSSELNVNALLLGDSALYLCASSYISGRAGEQYFGPGTRLTVT.